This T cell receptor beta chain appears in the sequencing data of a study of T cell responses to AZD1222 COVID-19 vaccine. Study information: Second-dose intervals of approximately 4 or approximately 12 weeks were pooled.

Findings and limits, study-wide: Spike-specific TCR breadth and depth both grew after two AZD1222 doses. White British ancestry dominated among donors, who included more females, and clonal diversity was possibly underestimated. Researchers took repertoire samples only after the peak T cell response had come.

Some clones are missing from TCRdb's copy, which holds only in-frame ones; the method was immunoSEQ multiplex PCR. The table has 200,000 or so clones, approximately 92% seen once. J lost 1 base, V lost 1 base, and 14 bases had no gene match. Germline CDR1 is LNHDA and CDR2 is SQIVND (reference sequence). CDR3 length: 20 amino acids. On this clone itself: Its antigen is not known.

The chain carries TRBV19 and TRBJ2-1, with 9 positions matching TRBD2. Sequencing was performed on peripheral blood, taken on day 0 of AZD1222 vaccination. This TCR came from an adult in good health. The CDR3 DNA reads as TGTGCCAGTAGTATAGTAGGGCTAGCGGGATCTACAGGGTCCTACAATGAGCAGTTCTTC. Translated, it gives CASSIVGLAGSTGSYNEQFF.